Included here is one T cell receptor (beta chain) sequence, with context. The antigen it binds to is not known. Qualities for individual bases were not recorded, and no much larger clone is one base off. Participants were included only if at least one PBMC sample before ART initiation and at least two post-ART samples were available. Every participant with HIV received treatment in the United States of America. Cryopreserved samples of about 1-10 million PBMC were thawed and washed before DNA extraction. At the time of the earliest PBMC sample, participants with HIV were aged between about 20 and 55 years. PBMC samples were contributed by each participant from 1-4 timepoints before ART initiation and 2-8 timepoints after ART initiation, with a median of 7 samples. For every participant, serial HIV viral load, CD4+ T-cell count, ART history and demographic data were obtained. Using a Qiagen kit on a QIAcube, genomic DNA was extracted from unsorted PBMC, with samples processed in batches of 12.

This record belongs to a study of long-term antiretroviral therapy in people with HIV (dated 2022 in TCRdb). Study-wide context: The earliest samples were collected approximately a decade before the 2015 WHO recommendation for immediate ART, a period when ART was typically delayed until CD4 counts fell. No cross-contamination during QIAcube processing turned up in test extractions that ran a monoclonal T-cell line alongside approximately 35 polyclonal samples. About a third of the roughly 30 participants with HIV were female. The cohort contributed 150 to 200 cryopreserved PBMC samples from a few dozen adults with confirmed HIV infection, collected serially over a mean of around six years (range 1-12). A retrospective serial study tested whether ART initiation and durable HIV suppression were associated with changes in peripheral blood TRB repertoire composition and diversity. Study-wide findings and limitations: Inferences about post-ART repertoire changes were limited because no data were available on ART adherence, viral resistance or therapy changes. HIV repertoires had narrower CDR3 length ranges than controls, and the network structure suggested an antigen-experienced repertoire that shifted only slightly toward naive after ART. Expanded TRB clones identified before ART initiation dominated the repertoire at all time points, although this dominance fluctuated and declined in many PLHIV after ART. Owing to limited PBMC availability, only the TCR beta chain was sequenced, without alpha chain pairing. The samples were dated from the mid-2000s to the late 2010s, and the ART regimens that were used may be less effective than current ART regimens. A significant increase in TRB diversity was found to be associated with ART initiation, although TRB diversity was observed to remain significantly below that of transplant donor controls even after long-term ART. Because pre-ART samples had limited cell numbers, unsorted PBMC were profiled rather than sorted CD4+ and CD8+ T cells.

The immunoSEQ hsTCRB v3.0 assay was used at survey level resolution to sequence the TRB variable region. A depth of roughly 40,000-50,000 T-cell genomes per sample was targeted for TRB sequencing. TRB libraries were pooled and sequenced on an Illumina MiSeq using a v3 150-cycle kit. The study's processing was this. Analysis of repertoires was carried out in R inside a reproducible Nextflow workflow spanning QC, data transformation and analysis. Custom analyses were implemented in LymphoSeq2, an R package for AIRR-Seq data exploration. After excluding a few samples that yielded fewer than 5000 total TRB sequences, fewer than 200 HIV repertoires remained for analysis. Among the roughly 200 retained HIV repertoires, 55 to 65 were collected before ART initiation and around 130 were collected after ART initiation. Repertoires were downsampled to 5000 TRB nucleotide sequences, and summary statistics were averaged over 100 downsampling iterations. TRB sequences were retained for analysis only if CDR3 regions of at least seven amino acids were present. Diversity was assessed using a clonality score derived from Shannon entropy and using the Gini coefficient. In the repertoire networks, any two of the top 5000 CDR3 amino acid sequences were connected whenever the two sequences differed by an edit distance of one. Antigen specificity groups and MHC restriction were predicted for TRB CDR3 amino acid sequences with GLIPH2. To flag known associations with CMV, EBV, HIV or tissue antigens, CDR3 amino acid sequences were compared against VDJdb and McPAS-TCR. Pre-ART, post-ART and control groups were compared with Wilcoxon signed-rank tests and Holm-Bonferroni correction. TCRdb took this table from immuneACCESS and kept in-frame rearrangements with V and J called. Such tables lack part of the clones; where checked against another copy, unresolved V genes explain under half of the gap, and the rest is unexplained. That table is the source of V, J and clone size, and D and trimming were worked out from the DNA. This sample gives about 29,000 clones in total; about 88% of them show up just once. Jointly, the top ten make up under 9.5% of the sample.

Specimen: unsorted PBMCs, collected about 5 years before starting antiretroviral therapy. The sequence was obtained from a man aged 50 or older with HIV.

The encoded CDR3 is CASSFTARGGQPQHF. The bases are TGTGCCAGCAGCTTTACGGCCAGGGGTGGTCAGCCCCAGCATTTT. The sequence is built from TRBV7-2 and TRBJ1-5; TRBD1 is possibly the D segment (6 matching bases). Measured from the cysteine to the phenylalanine, the CDR3 is 15 residues long. Only the CDR3 DNA stays, 45 bases, in frame from base 1. As encoded in the germline V gene, CDR1 is SGHTA while CDR2 is FQGNSA. The V and J ends are trimmed by 3 bases and 6 bases, leaving 15 bases between them.